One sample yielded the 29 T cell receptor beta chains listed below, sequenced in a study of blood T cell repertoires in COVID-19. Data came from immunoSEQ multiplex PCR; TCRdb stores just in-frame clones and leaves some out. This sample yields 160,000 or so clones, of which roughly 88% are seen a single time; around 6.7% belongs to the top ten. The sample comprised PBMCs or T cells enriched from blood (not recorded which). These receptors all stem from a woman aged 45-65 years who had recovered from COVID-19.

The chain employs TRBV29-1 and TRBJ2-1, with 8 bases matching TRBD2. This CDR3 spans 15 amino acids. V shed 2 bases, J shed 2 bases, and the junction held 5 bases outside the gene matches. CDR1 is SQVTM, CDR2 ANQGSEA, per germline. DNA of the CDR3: TGCAGCGTTGAATCCCACGGGGGGGCCTACAATGAGCAGTTCTTC. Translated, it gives CSVESHGGAYNEQFF.

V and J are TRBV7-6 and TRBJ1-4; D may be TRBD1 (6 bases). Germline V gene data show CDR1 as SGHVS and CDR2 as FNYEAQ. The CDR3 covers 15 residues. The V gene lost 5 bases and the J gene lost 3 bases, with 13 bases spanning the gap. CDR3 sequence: CASSLGGAANEKLFF. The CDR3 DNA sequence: TGTGCCAGCAGCCTTGGGGGGGCAGCTAATGAAAAACTGTTTTTT.

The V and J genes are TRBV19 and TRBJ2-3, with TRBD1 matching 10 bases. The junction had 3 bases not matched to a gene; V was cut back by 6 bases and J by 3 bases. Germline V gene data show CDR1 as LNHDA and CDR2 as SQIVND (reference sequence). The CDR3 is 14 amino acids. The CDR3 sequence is CASRWDRGTDTQYF. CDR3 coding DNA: TGTGCCAGTAGGTGGGACAGGGGAACAGATACGCAGTATTTT. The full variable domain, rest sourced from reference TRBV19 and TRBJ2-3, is DGGITQSPKYLFRKEGQNVTLSCEQNLNHDAMYWYRQDPGQGLRLIYYSQIVNDFQKGDIAEGYSVSREKKESFPLTVTSAQKNPTAFYLCASRWDRGTDTQYFGPGTRLTVL.

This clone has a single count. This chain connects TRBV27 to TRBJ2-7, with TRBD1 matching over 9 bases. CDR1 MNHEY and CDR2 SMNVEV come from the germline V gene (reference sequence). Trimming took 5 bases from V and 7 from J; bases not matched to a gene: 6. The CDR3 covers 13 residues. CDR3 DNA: TGTGCCAGCAGTACCGGGACAGGGAGGGAGCAGTACTTC. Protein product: CASSTGTGREQYF.

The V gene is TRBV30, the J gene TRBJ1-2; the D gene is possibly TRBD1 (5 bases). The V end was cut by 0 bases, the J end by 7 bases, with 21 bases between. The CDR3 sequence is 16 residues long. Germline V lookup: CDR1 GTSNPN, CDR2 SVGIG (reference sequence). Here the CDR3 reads CAWSVTPQGHRFGYTF. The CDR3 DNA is TGTGCCTGGAGTGTAACGCCCCAGGGTCATCGGTTTGGCTACACCTTC.

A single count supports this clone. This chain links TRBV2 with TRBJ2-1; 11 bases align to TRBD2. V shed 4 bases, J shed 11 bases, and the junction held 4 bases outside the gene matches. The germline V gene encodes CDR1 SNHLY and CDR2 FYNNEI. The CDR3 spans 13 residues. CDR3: CASSGIAGGQQFF. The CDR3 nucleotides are TGTGCCAGCAGTGGAATAGCGGGGGGGCAGCAGTTCTTC.

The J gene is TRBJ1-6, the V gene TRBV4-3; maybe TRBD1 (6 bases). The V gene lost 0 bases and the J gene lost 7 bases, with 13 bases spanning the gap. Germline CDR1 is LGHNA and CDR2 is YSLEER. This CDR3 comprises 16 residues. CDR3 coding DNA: TGCGCCAGCAGCCAAGATGACGGCAGGGGCAATTCACCCCTCCACTTT. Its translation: CASSQDDGRGNSPLHF.

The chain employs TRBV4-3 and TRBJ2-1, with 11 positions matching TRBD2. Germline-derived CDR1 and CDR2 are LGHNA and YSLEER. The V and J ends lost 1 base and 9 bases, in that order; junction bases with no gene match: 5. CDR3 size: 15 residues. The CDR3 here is CASSQGVAGGFEQFF. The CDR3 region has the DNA TGCGCCAGCAGCCAAGGAGTAGCGGGGGGGTTTGAGCAGTTCTTC.

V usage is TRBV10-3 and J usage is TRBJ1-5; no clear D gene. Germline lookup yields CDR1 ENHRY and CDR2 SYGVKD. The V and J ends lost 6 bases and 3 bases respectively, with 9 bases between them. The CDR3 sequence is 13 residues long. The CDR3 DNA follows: TGTGCCATCAGCGGGGATCTCAATCAGCCCCAGCATTTT. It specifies CAISGDLNQPQHF.

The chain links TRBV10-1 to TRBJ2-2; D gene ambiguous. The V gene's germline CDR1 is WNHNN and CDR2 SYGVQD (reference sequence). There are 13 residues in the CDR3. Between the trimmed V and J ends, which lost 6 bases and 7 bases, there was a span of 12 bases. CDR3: CASRPTRYGELFF. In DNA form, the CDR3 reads TGCGCCAGCAGACCTACCAGGTACGGGGAGCTGTTTTTT.

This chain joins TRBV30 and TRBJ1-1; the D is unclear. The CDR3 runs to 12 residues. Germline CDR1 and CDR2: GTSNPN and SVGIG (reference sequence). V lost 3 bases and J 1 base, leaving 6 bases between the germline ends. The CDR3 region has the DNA TGTGCCTGGAGCAACACGAACACTGAAGCTTTCTTT. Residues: CAWSNTNTEAFF. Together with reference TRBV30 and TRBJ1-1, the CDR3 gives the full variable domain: SQTIHQWPATLVQPVGSPLSLECTVEGTSNPNLYWYRQAAGRGLQLLFYSVGIGQISSEVPQNLSASRPQDRQFILSSKKLLLSDSGFYLCAWSNTNTEAFFGQGTRLTVV.

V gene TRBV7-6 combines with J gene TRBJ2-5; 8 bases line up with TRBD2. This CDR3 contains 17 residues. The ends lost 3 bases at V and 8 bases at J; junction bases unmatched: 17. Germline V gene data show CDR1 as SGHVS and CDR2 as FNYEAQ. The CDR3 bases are TGTGCCAGCAGCTTGGCCCCCTTTAGCGGGGCGACAGGAACCCAGTACTTC. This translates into CASSLAPFSGATGTQYF.

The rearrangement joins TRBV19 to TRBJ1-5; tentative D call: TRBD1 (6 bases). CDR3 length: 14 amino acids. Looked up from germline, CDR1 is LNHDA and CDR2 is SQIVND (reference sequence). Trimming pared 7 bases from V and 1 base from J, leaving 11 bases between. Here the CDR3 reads CASTKGGSNQPQHF. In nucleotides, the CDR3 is TGTGCCAGTACTAAGGGGGGGAGCAATCAGCCCCAGCATTTT.

As DNA, the CDR3 is TGCGCCAGCAGCTTGGCCATGGTAGCCCAGAGCACAGATACGCAGTATTTT. Translating it yields CASSLAMVAQSTDTQYF. This sequence joins TRBV5-1 and TRBJ2-3, with D hard to call. Looked up from germline, CDR1 is SGHRS and CDR2 is YFSETQ. This CDR3 comprises 17 residues. V lost 0 bases to trimming and J lost 0 bases, with 14 bases between them.

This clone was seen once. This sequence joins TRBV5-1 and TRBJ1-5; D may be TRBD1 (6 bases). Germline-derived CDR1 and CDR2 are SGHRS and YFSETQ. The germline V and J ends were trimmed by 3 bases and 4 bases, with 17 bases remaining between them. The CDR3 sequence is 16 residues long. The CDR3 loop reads CASSSGGGGGNQPQHF. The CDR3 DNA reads TGCGCCAGCAGCTCAGGTGGGGGGGGCGGTAATCAGCCCCAGCATTTT.

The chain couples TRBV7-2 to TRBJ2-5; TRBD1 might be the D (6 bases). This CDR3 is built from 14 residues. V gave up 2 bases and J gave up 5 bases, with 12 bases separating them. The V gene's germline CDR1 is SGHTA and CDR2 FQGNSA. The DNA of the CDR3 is TGTGCCAGCAGCTTACACACAGGGCTCGAGACCCAGTACTTC. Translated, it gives CASSLHTGLETQYF.

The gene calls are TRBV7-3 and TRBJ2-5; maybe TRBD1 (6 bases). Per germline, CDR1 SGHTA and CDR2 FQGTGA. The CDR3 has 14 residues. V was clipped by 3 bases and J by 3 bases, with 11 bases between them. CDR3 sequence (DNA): TGTGCCAGCAGCTTCACAGGGTCGAAAGAGACCCAGTACTTC. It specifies CASSFTGSKETQYF.

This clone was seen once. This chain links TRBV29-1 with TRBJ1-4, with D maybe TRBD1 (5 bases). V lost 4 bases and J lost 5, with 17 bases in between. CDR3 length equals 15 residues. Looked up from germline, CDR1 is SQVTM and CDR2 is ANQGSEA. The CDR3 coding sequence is TGCAGCGTTGTACTCGGGGGAAGGGGCAATGAAAAACTGTTTTTT. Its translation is CSVVLGGRGNEKLFF.

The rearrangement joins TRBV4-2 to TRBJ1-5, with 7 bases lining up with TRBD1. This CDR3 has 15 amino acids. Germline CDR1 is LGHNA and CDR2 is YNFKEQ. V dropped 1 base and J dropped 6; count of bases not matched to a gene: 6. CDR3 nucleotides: TGTGCCAGCAGCCAAGGGACAGGCGACCTTCAGCCCCAGCATTTT. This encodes CASSQGTGDLQPQHF.

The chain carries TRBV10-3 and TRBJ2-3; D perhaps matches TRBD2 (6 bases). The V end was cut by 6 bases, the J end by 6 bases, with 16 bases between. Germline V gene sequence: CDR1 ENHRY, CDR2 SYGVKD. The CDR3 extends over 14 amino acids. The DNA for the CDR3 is TGTGCCATCAGGGAAATGGCGGGGTGGGATACGCAGTATTTT. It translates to CAIREMAGWDTQYF.

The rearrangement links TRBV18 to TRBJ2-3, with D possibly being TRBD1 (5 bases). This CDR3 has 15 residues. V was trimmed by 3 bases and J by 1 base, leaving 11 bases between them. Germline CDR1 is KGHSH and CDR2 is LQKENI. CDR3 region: CASSPLGVRTDTQYF. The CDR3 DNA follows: TGTGCCAGCTCACCTTTAGGGGTCCGCACAGATACGCAGTATTTT.

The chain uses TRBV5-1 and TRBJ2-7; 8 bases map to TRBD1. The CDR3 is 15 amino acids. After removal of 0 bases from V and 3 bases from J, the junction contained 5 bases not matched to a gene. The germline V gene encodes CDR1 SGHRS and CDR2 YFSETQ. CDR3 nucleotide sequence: TGCGCCAGCAGCTTGGGACAGGGGCGGCTCTACGAGCAGTACTTC. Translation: CASSLGQGRLYEQYF.

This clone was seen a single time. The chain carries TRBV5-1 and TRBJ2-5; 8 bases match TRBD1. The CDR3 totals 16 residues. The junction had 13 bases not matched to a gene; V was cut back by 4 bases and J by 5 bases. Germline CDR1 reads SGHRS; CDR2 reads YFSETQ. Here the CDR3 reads CASSRGTGTNGETQYF. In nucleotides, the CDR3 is TGCGCCAGCAGCAGGGGGACAGGCACCAATGGGGAGACCCAGTACTTC.

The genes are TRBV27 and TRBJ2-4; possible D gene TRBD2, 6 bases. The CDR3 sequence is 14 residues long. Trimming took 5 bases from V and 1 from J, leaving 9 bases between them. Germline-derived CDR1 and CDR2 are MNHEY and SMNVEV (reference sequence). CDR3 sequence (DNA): TGTGCCAGCAGTCCCCGGGGGGCCAAAAACATTCAGTACTTC. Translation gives CASSPRGAKNIQYF.

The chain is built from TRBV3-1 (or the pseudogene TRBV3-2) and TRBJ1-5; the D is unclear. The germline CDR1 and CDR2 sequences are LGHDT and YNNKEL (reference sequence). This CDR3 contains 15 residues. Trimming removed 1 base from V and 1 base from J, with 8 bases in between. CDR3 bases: TGTGCCAGCAGCCAAGGTAGACAAAGCAATCAGCCCCAGCATTTT. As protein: CASSQGRQSNQPQHF.

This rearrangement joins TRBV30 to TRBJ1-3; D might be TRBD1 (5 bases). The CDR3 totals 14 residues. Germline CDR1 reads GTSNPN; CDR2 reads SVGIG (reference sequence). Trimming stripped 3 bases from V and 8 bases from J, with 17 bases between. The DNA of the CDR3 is TGTGCCTGGAGGGGCGACCGGGACTGGGACACCATATATTTT. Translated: CAWRGDRDWDTIYF.

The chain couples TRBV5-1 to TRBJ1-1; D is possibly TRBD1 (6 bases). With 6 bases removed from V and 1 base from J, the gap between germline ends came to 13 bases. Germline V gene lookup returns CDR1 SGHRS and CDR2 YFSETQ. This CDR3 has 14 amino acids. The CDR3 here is CASKSLQGNTEAFF. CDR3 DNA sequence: TGCGCCAGCAAGAGTCTACAGGGGAACACTGAAGCTTTCTTT.

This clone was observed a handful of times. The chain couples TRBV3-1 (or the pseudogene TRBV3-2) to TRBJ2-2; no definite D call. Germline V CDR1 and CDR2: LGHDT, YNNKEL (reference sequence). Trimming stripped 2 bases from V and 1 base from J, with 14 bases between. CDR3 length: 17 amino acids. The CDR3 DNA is TGTGCCAGCAGCCAATCTACGGCTTCAGGGAACACCGGGGAGCTGTTTTTT. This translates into CASSQSTASGNTGELFF.

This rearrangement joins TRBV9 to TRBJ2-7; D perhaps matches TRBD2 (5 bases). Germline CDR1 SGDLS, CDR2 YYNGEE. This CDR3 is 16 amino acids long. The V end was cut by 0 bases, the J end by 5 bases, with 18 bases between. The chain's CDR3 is CASSVESSGWRNEQYF. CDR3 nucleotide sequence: TGTGCCAGCAGCGTAGAAAGTTCCGGGTGGAGGAACGAGCAGTACTTC.